Listed below are T cell receptor beta chains from one sample, sequenced in a study of blood T cell repertoires in COVID-19. Clones were read by immunoSEQ multiplex PCR, and TCRdb kept only the in-frame ones, dropping some. The table records roughly 250,000 clones, about four fifths of them present only once. Input material: peripheral blood. Receptors originate from a woman of 80 years or more with acute or convalescent COVID-19. CDR3s include the opening cysteine and the closing phenylalanine or tryptophan. Each record gives: J gene, D gene, clone size, V gene, CDR3 protein, CDR3 DNA. A D gene is named only where the DNA matches it firmly. Clone sizes are given selectively: once, few, many, or a class where the clone is expanded.

J: TRBJ2-2; D: TRBD2; size: .; V: TRBV3-1/TRBV3-2; CDR3: CASSQAAGGPGTGELFF; DNA: TGTGCCAGCAGCCAAGCTGCGGGGGGTCCGGGGACCGGGGAGCTGTTTTTT
J: TRBJ1-4; D: .; size: .; V: TRBV25-1; CDR3: CASSEAIAGATKEKLFF; DNA: TGTGCCAGCAGTGAGGCTATCGCAGGGGCGACGAAGGAAAAACTGTTTTTT
J: TRBJ2-7; D: TRBD1; size: few; V: TRBV5-1; CDR3: CASSLGTGGYEQYF; DNA: TGCGCCAGCAGCTTGGGGACAGGGGGGTACGAGCAGTACTTC
J: TRBJ1-3; D: TRBD1; size: .; V: TRBV19; CDR3: CASSRTGNSGNTIYF; DNA: TGTGCCAGTAGTCGGACAGGAAACTCTGGAAACACCATATATTTT
J: TRBJ1-5; D: .; size: once; V: TRBV3-1/TRBV3-2; CDR3: CASSQGTQYSNQPQHF; DNA: TGTGCCAGCAGCCAAGGTACACAGTATAGCAATCAGCCCCAGCATTTT
J: TRBJ1-2; D: .; size: .; V: TRBV28; CDR3: CASSTGTGYGYTF; DNA: TGTGCCAGCAGTACAGGGACCGGGTATGGCTACACCTTC
J: TRBJ2-1; D: .; size: few; V: TRBV7-3; CDR3: CASSPGRGEQFF; DNA: TGTGCCAGCAGCCCGGGGCGGGGTGAGCAGTTCTTC
J: TRBJ1-2; D: .; size: .; V: TRBV15; CDR3: CATSRGDGRGDYGYTF; DNA: TGTGCCACCAGCAGAGGAGACGGCCGGGGAGACTATGGCTACACCTTC
J: TRBJ2-1; D: TRBD2; size: .; V: TRBV29-1; CDR3: CSVGGGTGGINEQFF; DNA: TGCAGCGTTGGGGGGGGGACCGGGGGTATCAATGAGCAGTTCTTC
J: TRBJ2-2; D: .; size: .; V: TRBV2; CDR3: CASSKERTGELFF; DNA: TGTGCCAGCTCAAAGGAGAGGACCGGGGAGCTGTTTTTT
J: TRBJ1-5; D: TRBD1; size: .; V: TRBV29-1; CDR3: CSAGQGNQPQHF; DNA: TGCAGCGCAGGACAGGGTAATCAGCCCCAGCATTTT
J: TRBJ1-2; D: TRBD1; size: .; V: TRBV19; CDR3: CASPGGYGYTF; DNA: TGTGCCAGTCCAGGGGGGTATGGCTACACCTTC
J: TRBJ1-3; D: .; size: .; V: TRBV5-6; CDR3: CASSGLTDSGNTIYF; DNA: TGTGCCAGCAGCGGACTGACGGACTCTGGAAACACCATATATTTT
J: TRBJ1-6; D: .; size: .; V: TRBV6-4; CDR3: CASSESNNSPLHF; DNA: TGTGCCAGCAGCGAGTCCAATAATTCACCCCTCCACTTT
J: TRBJ2-2; D: .; size: .; V: TRBV2; CDR3: CASRVGGNTGELFF; DNA: TGTGCCAGCAGGGTAGGGGGGAACACCGGGGAGCTGTTTTTT
J: TRBJ2-5; D: .; size: .; V: TRBV15; CDR3: CATSRDWASAGETQYF; DNA: TGTGCCACCAGCAGAGATTGGGCTAGTGCGGGCGAGACCCAGTACTTC
J: TRBJ1-1; D: TRBD1; size: .; V: TRBV7-2; CDR3: CASSPRQGANTEAFF; DNA: TGTGCCAGCAGCCCGCGACAGGGGGCAAACACTGAAGCTTTCTTT
J: TRBJ2-3; D: .; size: .; V: TRBV19; CDR3: CASSTVGGGRTDTQYF; DNA: TGTGCCAGTAGTACTGTAGGAGGAGGCCGCACAGATACGCAGTATTTT
J: TRBJ2-1; D: TRBD2; size: .; V: TRBV28; CDR3: CASIRDSGAYNEQFF; DNA: TGTGCCAGCATTCGGGATAGCGGGGCCTACAATGAGCAGTTCTTC
J: TRBJ2-5; D: .; size: .; V: TRBV27; CDR3: CASSPYIDSIGETQYF; DNA: TGTGCCAGCAGTCCGTATATCGACAGTATAGGAGAGACCCAGTACTTC
J: TRBJ1-2; D: .; size: .; V: TRBV20-1; CDR3: CSASQGNGYTF; DNA: TGCAGTGCCTCACAGGGCAATGGCTACACCTTC
J: TRBJ2-1; D: .; size: .; V: TRBV28; CDR3: CASSRLDYYNEQFF; DNA: TGTGCCAGCAGCAGACTGGATTACTACAATGAGCAGTTCTTC
J: TRBJ2-1; D: .; size: .; V: TRBV7-3; CDR3: CASSKDSYNEQFF; DNA: TGTGCCAGCAGCAAAGACAGCTACAATGAGCAGTTCTTC
J: TRBJ2-3; D: .; size: .; V: TRBV12-3/TRBV12-4; CDR3: CASSLKVRDTQYF; DNA: TGTGCCAGCAGTTTAAAAGTGAGAGATACGCAGTATTTT
J: TRBJ2-1; D: .; size: .; V: TRBV9; CDR3: CASSVAGTITNEQFF; DNA: TGTGCCAGCAGCGTAGCGGGGACAATCACCAATGAGCAGTTCTTC
J: TRBJ2-7; D: .; size: once; V: TRBV5-1; CDR3: CASSRGGASYEQYF; DNA: TGCGCCAGCAGCCGAGGGGGAGCCTCCTACGAGCAGTACTTC
J: TRBJ1-1; D: TRBD1; size: few; V: TRBV29-1; CDR3: CSVDPGQKNTEAFF; DNA: TGCAGCGTCGATCCGGGACAGAAGAACACTGAAGCTTTCTTT
J: TRBJ1-5; D: .; size: .; V: TRBV7-2; CDR3: CASSLAGRAVSQPQHF; DNA: TGTGCCAGCAGCTTAGCGGGCAGGGCGGTAAGTCAGCCCCAGCATTTT
J: TRBJ1-5; D: .; size: .; V: TRBV10-2; CDR3: CASSDWDTKNQPQHF; DNA: TGCGCCAGCAGTGATTGGGACACGAAGAATCAGCCCCAGCATTTT
J: TRBJ2-5; D: TRBD2; size: .; V: TRBV2; CDR3: CASSGLRGGFQYF; DNA: TGTGCCAGCAGTGGGCTGCGGGGGGGGTTCCAGTACTTC
J: TRBJ1-6; D: .; size: .; V: TRBV15; CDR3: CATSSRDKNSPLHF; DNA: TGTGCCACCAGCAGCCGGGACAAGAATTCACCCCTCCACTTT